Sequencing of this T cell receptor beta chain was carried out in a study of early T cells in non-severe SARS-CoV-2 infection. Across the study: Whole-blood bulk RNA, unsorted, was sequenced, and chains were unpaired. General study results and limits: The VDJdb matching leaned toward anti-spike CD8 responses and overlooked private and CD4 specificities.

Worth noting for this clonotype: Its matching antigen is unknown.

The CDR3 covers 15 residues. V was cut by 1 base and J by 5 bases, with 11 bases left in between. The germline V gene encodes CDR1 MGHRA and CDR2 YSYEKL. The library protocol tagged individual cDNA molecules with unique molecular identifiers. TCRdb reprocessed the 5' RACE reads with MiXCR, giving one entry per CDR3 protein. The sample holds about 110,000 distinct CDR3 sequences, roughly 12% seen once. This chain uses TRBV4-1 with TRBJ2-2; no definite D call. Material: whole blood, obtained at baseline. The TCR was taken from an adult who was a healthcare worker with PCR-confirmed SARS-CoV-2 infection or an uninfected control (not recorded which). Here the CDR3 DNA reads TGCGCCAGCAGCCAAGGTGCAGTAGAGACCGGGGAGCTGTTTTTT. This sequence encodes CASSQGAVETGELFF.